These 17 T cell receptor beta chains came from one sample sequenced in a study of T cells in Graves' hyperthyroidism and ophthalmopathy. What was amplified from RNA transcripts were TCR beta CDR3 regions. When the TCR CDR3 underwent first-round RT-PCR, the HTBI primer set was used. TCRdb called the multiplex PCR reads again in MiXCR, with one record for every CDR3 protein. The table lists roughly 700,000 distinct CDR3 sequences, 30% to 40% of them singletons. Input material: blood. These receptors came from a woman between 40 and 50 years old with Graves' hyperthyroidism.

Details on this clonotype: Just one base apart from a much larger clone, this may be a read error. This chain uses TRBV7-8 with TRBJ1-1, with TRBD1 matching 8 bases. The CDR3 runs 17 residues. V trimming: 0 bases; J trimming: 6 bases; junction bases outside the gene matches: 12. Germline V gives CDR1 SGHVS, CDR2 FQNEAQ. CDR3 nucleotides: TGTGCCAGCAGCTTAGCGGGACAGGAGGCCGGGAAGGCTGAAGCTTTCTTT. This codes for CASSLAGQEAGKAEAFF.

This clonotype appeared many times. The V and J genes are TRBV7-2 and TRBJ1-5; D perhaps matches TRBD1 (5 bases). The CDR3 extends over 15 amino acids. The V and J ends lost 4 bases and 4 bases respectively, with 14 bases between them. Germline CDR1 and CDR2: SGHTA and FQGNSA. DNA for the CDR3: TGTGCCAGCAGCTCCGGCAGGGCGGGGAATCAGCCCCAGCATTTT. It encodes CASSSGRAGNQPQHF.

This clonotype was detected only a few times. The chain joins TRBV10-3 to TRBJ2-1; D is undetermined. V shed 4 bases and J shed 5 bases, with 3 bases lying between them. Germline assignment: CDR1 ENHRY and CDR2 SYGVKD. There are 11 residues in the CDR3. Here the CDR3 DNA reads TGTGCCATCAGTGTAGACAATGAGCAGTTCTTC. Its translation is CAISVDNEQFF.

This clonotype has ten or more counts. J is TRBJ2-5 and V is TRBV7-2; a weak D match, TRBD1 (6 bases). This CDR3 comprises 15 residues. CDR1 SGHTA and CDR2 FQGNSA come from the germline V gene. V lost 3 bases, J lost 1 base, and 12 bases lay in between. Here the CDR3 reads CASSLNMGAQETQYF. The CDR3 coding sequence is TGTGCCAGCAGCTTGAATATGGGGGCCCAAGAGACCCAGTACTTC.

Ten or more counts support this clonotype. The chain employs TRBV12-3 or TRBV12-4 and TRBJ2-7; D possibly uses TRBD1 or TRBD2 (5 bases each). Trimming cost V 3 bases and J 3 bases, with 9 bases left between them. CDR3 length equals 13 residues. The DNA of the CDR3 is TGTGCCAGCAGTTTCGGGGCAGACTACGAGCAGTACTTC. Translating gives CASSFGADYEQYF.

As DNA, the CDR3 is TGCGCCAGCAGACCCGGACGCCTGGATGAAAAACTGTTTTTT. Translation: CASRPGRLDEKLFF. The chain combines TRBV5-1 with TRBJ1-4; no clear D gene. The V and J ends lost 5 bases and 6 bases respectively, with 14 bases between them. This CDR3 is built from 14 residues. CDR1 and CDR2 (germline): SGHRS, YFSETQ. Based on the CDR3 plus reference TRBV5-1 and TRBJ1-4, the full variable domain is KAGVTQTPRYLIKTRGQQVTLSCSPISGHRSVSWYQQTPGQGLQFLFEYFSETQRNKGNFPGRFSGRQFSNSRSEMNVSTLELGDSALYLCASRPGRLDEKLFFGSGTQLSVL.

This clonotype was found a few times. The chain employs TRBV6-2 or TRBV6-3 and TRBJ1-1, with D possibly being TRBD1 (5 bases). Germline V lookup: CDR1 MNHEY, CDR2 SVGEGT. Trimming removed 10 bases from V and 5 bases from J, with 11 bases in between. The CDR3 covers 11 residues. CDR3 region: CATWGKTEAFF. CDR3 DNA sequence: TGTGCCACTTGGGGGAAAACTGAAGCTTTCTTT.

V is TRBV7-9 and J is TRBJ1-2; TRBD1 might be the D (6 bases). The germline CDR1 and CDR2 sequences are SEHNR and FQNEAQ (reference sequence). The CDR3 extends over 16 amino acids. The V gene lost 4 bases and the J gene lost 6 bases, with 21 bases spanning the gap. CDR3 DNA sequence: TGTGCCAGCAGCTCACCACAGGGAGGCAATGAGCATGGCTACACCTTC. Translating it yields CASSSPQGGNEHGYTF.

This clonotype occurred many times. The chain joins TRBV29-1 to TRBJ2-5; perhaps TRBD1 as D (5 bases). Trimming left V 3 bases short and J 4 bases short, with 9 bases between. The CDR3 has 12 amino acids. CDR1 and CDR2 from the germline V gene are SQVTM and ANQGSEA. This CDR3 is CSVEGQGETQYF. The CDR3 nucleotides are TGCAGCGTTGAGGGGCAAGGAGAGACCCAGTACTTC.

V gene TRBV6-1 combines with J gene TRBJ1-4; D is possibly TRBD1 (6 bases). The V and J ends lost 3 bases and 7 bases respectively, with 12 bases between them. Per germline, CDR1 MNHNS and CDR2 SASEGT. This CDR3 is built from 14 residues. For the CDR3, the DNA is TGTGCCAGCAGTGACGGGGGGCTAGGTGAAAAACTGTTTTTT. It is translated as CASSDGGLGEKLFF.

This clonotype was observed a handful of times. The V and J genes are TRBV9 and TRBJ2-3, with D perhaps matching TRBD1 or TRBD2 (5 bases each). V lost 0 bases, J lost 6 bases, and 14 bases lay in between. The CDR3 spans 15 residues. The germline CDR1 and CDR2 sequences are SGDLS and YYNGEE. The chain's CDR3 is CASSVALAWGDTQYF. The CDR3 nucleotides are TGTGCCAGCAGCGTAGCTCTGGCCTGGGGGGATACGCAGTATTTT.

V is TRBV20-1 and J is TRBJ2-5, with 7 bases lining up with TRBD2. J was trimmed by 5 bases and V by 6 bases; bases with no gene match: 12. The CDR3 runs to 14 residues. The V gene's germline CDR1 is DFQATT and CDR2 SNEGSKA (reference sequence). Here the CDR3 DNA reads TGCAGTGCATGCCCAGCGGGGATAGGGGAGACCCAGTACTTC. This sequence encodes CSACPAGIGETQYF.

The chain is built from TRBV7-2 and TRBJ2-7; D remains unclear. Germline CDR1 and CDR2: SGHTA and FQGNSA. Trimming took off 3 bases at V and 0 bases at J, with 15 bases between the two ends. The CDR3 runs 16 residues. The CDR3, as DNA: TGTGCCAGCAGCTTTGGTATCGCAGGCATCTCCTACGAGCAGTACTTC. Its protein is CASSFGIAGISYEQYF.

The CDR3, as DNA: TGTGCCATCAGTGGTGGGGGGGCGGCAGATACGCAGTATTTT. Protein product: CAISGGGAADTQYF. This rearrangement joins TRBV10-3 to TRBJ2-3, with D perhaps TRBD2 (7 bases). CDR3 length: 14 amino acids. V shed 4 bases and J shed 4 bases, with 12 bases lying between them. Germline values: CDR1 ENHRY, CDR2 SYGVKD.

This clonotype was seen at least ten times. V usage is TRBV7-8 and J usage is TRBJ1-5, with a tentative D call TRBD1 (6 bases). The CDR3 loop spans 17 amino acids. The V gene lost 2 bases and the J gene lost 2 bases, with 16 bases spanning the gap. CDR1 and CDR2 from the germline V gene are SGHVS and FQNEAQ. The CDR3 here is CASSLPGGGGGNQPQHF. The CDR3 nucleotides are TGTGCCAGCAGCTTACCCGGGGGCGGAGGGGGCAATCAGCCCCAGCATTTT.

The V call is TRBV9, the J call TRBJ2-7; 9 bases match TRBD1. Germline loops: CDR1 SGDLS, CDR2 YYNGEE. V lost 4 bases, J lost 0 bases, and 14 bases stayed unmatched. This CDR3 region has 18 residues. CDR3 residues: CASSTGTGPLPYSYEQYF. The CDR3 nucleotides are TGTGCCAGCAGCACCGGGACAGGGCCTCTCCCTTACTCCTACGAGCAGTACTTC. The full variable domain, in which reference TRBV9 and TRBJ2-7 provide the parts outside the CDR3, is DSGVTQTPKHLITATGQRVTLRCSPRSGDLSVYWYQQSLDQGLQFLIQYYNGEERAKGNILERFSAQQFPDLHSELNLSSLELGDSALYFCASSTGTGPLPYSYEQYFGPGTRLTVT.

V usage is TRBV19 and J usage is TRBJ2-7, with D maybe TRBD2 (6 bases). V was shortened by 11 bases and J by 7 bases, with 21 bases between the two germline ends. Germline values: CDR1 LNHDA, CDR2 SQIVND (reference sequence). This CDR3 is 13 amino acids long. CDR3 in amino acids: CAVGGRPAGEQYF. As DNA, the CDR3 is TGTGCCGTGGGGGGAAGACCGGCGGGAGAGCAGTACTTC.